Shown below are 30 T cell receptor beta chains from a single sample sequenced in a study of human T cells and chemical hapten exposure. TCRdb itself ran the RACE reads through MiXCR, one entry per CDR3 protein. The table has about 380,000 distinct CDR3 sequences, more than 4.5% seen once. The time point here: pre-sensitization, week 0. Treatment specified: therapeutic diphenylcyclopropenone sensitization with weekly scalp DPC. This material consisted of whole blood, taken in connection with sensitization to the hapten diphenylcyclopropenone (DPC). These receptor sequences come from a woman aged 45-60 years with alopecia areata. Some clones in this sample may be carry-over from other donors' samples.

The J gene is TRBJ2-3, the V gene TRBV4-1; 8 positions agree with TRBD2. The CDR3 totals 17 residues. CDR1 and CDR2 (germline): MGHRA, YSYEKL. Unmatched junction bases numbered 8, after V lost 1 base and J lost 2 bases. The CDR3 DNA reads as TGCGCCAGCAGCCAAGGGACAAGAGCGGGGGCCACAGATACGCAGTATTTT. It codes for CASSQGTRAGATDTQYF.

A word on this clonotype: At one boundary the junction diverges from the germline segment, which might be a read error. V usage is TRBV28 and J usage is TRBJ1-6, with D possibly TRBD1 on 6 matching bases. CDR1 is MDHEN and CDR2 is SYDVKM in the germline V gene. The CDR3 has 14 amino acids. CDR3 sequence (DNA): TGTACCAGCCTCCTGGGCAGGGGAGGTACACCCCTCCACTTT. Amino acid sequence: CTSLLGRGGTPLHF.

This clonotype was picked up many times. The rearrangement links TRBV4-1 to TRBJ2-1; 7 bases agree with TRBD1. Germline CDR1 MGHRA, CDR2 YSYEKL. With V trimmed by 5 bases and J by 7 bases, 5 bases remained unmatched. CDR3 length: 13 amino acids. The CDR3 DNA is TGCGCCAGCAGCTTGGTACAGGGGAATGAGCAGTTCTTC. It yields the protein CASSLVQGNEQFF.

A few counts support this clonotype. The chain links TRBV7-2 to TRBJ2-3; a possible D gene is TRBD2 (6 bases). CDR3 length equals 15 residues. The germline CDR1 and CDR2 sequences are SGHTA and FQGNSA. The V end was cut by 3 bases, the J end by 3 bases, with 13 bases between. CDR3 sequence reads: CASSFRGSVTDTQYF. CDR3 sequence (DNA): TGTGCCAGCAGCTTTCGGGGGAGCGTTACAGATACGCAGTATTTT.

This clonotype occurred a few times. This rearrangement joins TRBV2 to TRBJ2-3; the D is unclear. In germline, CDR1 is SNHLY, CDR2 FYNNEI. Trimming removed 3 bases from V and 0 bases from J, with 10 bases in between. This CDR3 has 15 amino acids. In DNA form, the CDR3 reads TGTGCCAGCAGTGACCCGGTCCTTAGCACAGATACGCAGTATTTT. Amino acids: CASSDPVLSTDTQYF.

This clonotype was seen many times. The chain combines TRBV7-2 with TRBJ2-7, with a possible D match to TRBD2 (6 bases). CDR1 is SGHTA and CDR2 is FQGNSA in the germline V gene. There are 15 residues in the CDR3. V was shortened by 5 bases and J by 6 bases, with 20 bases between the two germline ends. CDR3 nucleotides: TGTGCCAGCAGCCCGAATCTAGCGTCGAGTGGCGAGCAGTACTTC. Translating it yields CASSPNLASSGEQYF.

In this sample, this clonotype turned up many times. V is TRBV25-1 and J is TRBJ2-7; 8 bases are shared with TRBD1. The V gene end was trimmed by 8 bases and the J gene end by 6 bases; junction bases not matched to a gene: 9. Looked up from germline, CDR1 is MGHDK and CDR2 is SYGVNS. This CDR3 region has 13 residues. In DNA form, the CDR3 reads TGTGCCAGCCAGGACAGGGCATTGGGCGAGCAGTACTTC. Its protein product is CASQDRALGEQYF.

The sample holds a few counts of this clonotype. The chain links TRBV6-1 to TRBJ1-1; 8 bases line up with TRBD1. Germline CDR1 is MNHNS and CDR2 is SASEGT. V lost 7 bases, J lost 5 bases, and 15 bases stayed unmatched. This CDR3 spans 16 amino acids. This chain's CDR3 is CASTQPHAGGRTEAFF. The DNA for the CDR3 is TGTGCCAGCACCCAACCCCACGCAGGGGGCAGGACTGAAGCTTTCTTT.

This clonotype was counted only a few times. The chain employs TRBV12-3 or TRBV12-4 and TRBJ2-1, with unresolved D. V shed 5 bases and J shed 3 bases, with 14 bases lying between them. CDR3 length: 15 residues. The CDR3 spells CASSPQTNLYNEQFF. The CDR3 DNA reads as TGTGCCAGCAGTCCCCAGACCAACCTCTACAATGAGCAGTTCTTC.

V gene TRBV12-5 combines with J gene TRBJ1-2; D is ambiguous. The germline CDR1 and CDR2 sequences are LGHNT and FRNRAP. The CDR3 loop spans 17 amino acids. V lost 1 base, J lost 3 bases, and 18 bases lay in between. The CDR3 sequence is CASGLDLPGLIDYGYTF. The CDR3, as DNA: TGTGCTAGTGGTTTGGACTTGCCCGGTCTTATTGACTATGGCTACACCTTC.

There are a few counts of this clonotype. This sequence joins TRBV2 and TRBJ2-3; no clear D gene. The germline V gene encodes CDR1 SNHLY and CDR2 FYNNEI. The CDR3 runs 13 residues. V lost 7 bases and J 3 bases, leaving 11 bases between the germline ends. In DNA form, the CDR3 reads TGTGCCAGCAACCGAGCGAGGACAGATACGCAGTATTTT. Protein product: CASNRARTDTQYF. Looking up the rest from reference TRBV2 and TRBJ2-3 gives the full variable domain: EPEVTQTPSHQVTQMGQEVILRCVPISNHLYFYWYRQILGQKVEFLVSFYNNEISEKSEIFDDQFSVERPDGSNFTLKIRSTKLEDSAMYFCASNRARTDTQYFGPGTRLTVL.

This clonotype was detected only a few times. CDR3 protein: CATSDPRGGSINEQFF. As DNA, the CDR3 is TGTGCCACCAGTGACCCCCGAGGGGGGAGCATCAATGAGCAGTTCTTC. The chain has TRBV24-1 and TRBJ2-1; either TRBD1 or TRBD2 may fit D (6 bases each). This CDR3 contains 16 residues. The ends were cut back, 4 bases at V and 6 bases at J, with 18 bases in the middle. Germline V gene sequence: CDR1 KGHDR, CDR2 SFDVKD.

This clonotype was seen a handful of times. The CDR3 protein is CSASRLARNTGELFF. CDR3 DNA sequence: TGCAGTGCTAGTAGACTAGCGAGGAACACCGGGGAGCTGTTTTTT. The V gene is TRBV20-1, the J gene TRBJ2-2; 8 bases fit TRBD2. With V trimmed by 3 bases and J by 1 base, 4 bases remained unmatched. CDR1 and CDR2 (germline): DFQATT, SNEGSKA (reference sequence). The CDR3 spans 15 residues.

This clonotype was seen ten or more times. The chain carries TRBV7-2 and TRBJ2-3, with D possibly being TRBD1 or TRBD2 (5 bases each). Trimming took off 1 base at V and 4 bases at J, with 9 bases between the two ends. The CDR3 consists of 14 residues. Germline CDR1 and CDR2: SGHTA and FQGNSA. CDR3 bases: TGTGCCAGCAGCTTAGTTTTGGGGGCAGATACGCAGTATTTT. Translating it yields CASSLVLGADTQYF.

In this sample, this clonotype turned up many times. The chain couples TRBV5-1 to TRBJ1-1; TRBD1 matches at 8 bases. The CDR3 runs to 15 residues. Unmatched junction bases numbered 12, after V lost 5 bases and J lost 6 bases. Germline loops: CDR1 SGHRS, CDR2 YFSETQ. The CDR3 nucleotides read TGCGCCAGCAGAGAAAGGGACAGGAAGGGCCCTGAAGCTTTCTTT. Its protein is CASRERDRKGPEAFF.

This clonotype has only a few counts. The genes are TRBV5-5 and TRBJ1-1; no definite D call. Germline V gives CDR1 SGHKS, CDR2 YYEKEE (reference sequence). The V gene lost 3 bases and the J gene lost 1 base, with 10 bases spanning the gap. This CDR3 comprises 14 residues. The DNA of the CDR3 is TGTGCCAGCAGCTATATACCAGGGAACACTGAAGCTTTCTTT. It codes for CASSYIPGNTEAFF.

There are many counts of this clonotype. The chain is built from TRBV5-8 and TRBJ1-5, with a weak D call TRBD1 (5 bases). This CDR3 spans 14 amino acids. Germline V gene sequence: CDR1 SGHTS, CDR2 YDEGEE. Trimming removed 1 base at V and 7 bases at J, with 12 bases between. The DNA for the CDR3 is TGTGCCAGCAGCTTGCACCGGGGCTTACAGCCCCAGCATTTT. Its translation is CASSLHRGLQPQHF.

This clonotype was picked up many times. The chain employs TRBV5-1 and TRBJ2-5; the D gene is possibly TRBD2 (6 bases). This CDR3 is 14 amino acids long. Per germline, CDR1 SGHRS and CDR2 YFSETQ. Deletions cut 4 bases from V and 1 base from J, with 11 bases between. CDR3 region: CASSVSGIQETQYF. The CDR3 nucleotides are TGCGCCAGCAGCGTTAGCGGTATCCAAGAGACCCAGTACTTC.

This clonotype was recorded many times. This chain uses TRBV10-3 with TRBJ2-2; D uncertain. The ends were cut back, 6 bases at V and 7 bases at J, with 15 bases in the middle. The CDR3 loop spans 14 amino acids. Germline loops: CDR1 ENHRY, CDR2 SYGVKD. The CDR3 coding sequence is TGTGCCATCAGGGCCCAGGCCGAAGGCGGGGAGCTGTTTTTT. It encodes CAIRAQAEGGELFF.

In its sample, this clonotype was seen many times. This chain uses TRBV6-1 with TRBJ2-3; 7 bases match TRBD1. CDR1 is MNHNS, CDR2 SASEGT, per germline. V trimming: 6 bases; J trimming: 0 bases; junction bases outside the gene matches: 12. The length of the CDR3 is 17 residues. CDR3 nucleotides: TGTGCCAGCAGAGAAAGAGGGACAGACCCCAGCACAGATACGCAGTATTTT. Amino acid sequence: CASRERGTDPSTDTQYF.

This clonotype appeared many times. The chain combines TRBV28 with TRBJ1-2, with D possibly being TRBD1 (5 bases). Germline CDR1 MDHEN, CDR2 SYDVKM. The V and J ends lost 6 bases and 3 bases respectively, with 14 bases between them. The CDR3 runs 14 residues. This chain's CDR3 is CASSSADSYYGYTF. CDR3 nucleotide sequence: TGTGCCAGCAGCTCAGCAGACAGTTACTATGGCTACACCTTC.

Only a few counts were recorded for this clonotype. The CDR3 DNA reads TGTGCCATCAGTCAGCGGGGGGGTTCTTCCGCGAACACCGGGGAGCTGTTTTTT. It translates to CAISQRGGSSANTGELFF. This sequence joins TRBV10-3 and TRBJ2-2; 10 bases fit TRBD2. Germline trimming cut 5 bases from V and 0 bases from J; bases unmatched to any gene: 9. In germline, CDR1 is ENHRY, CDR2 SYGVKD. The CDR3 contains 18 residues.

This clonotype was seen repeatedly, ten times or more. The chain uses TRBV24-1 and TRBJ2-2, with D possibly TRBD1 on 6 matching bases. Looked up from germline, CDR1 is KGHDR and CDR2 is SFDVKD. V lost 6 bases to trimming and J lost 4 bases, with 11 bases between them. The CDR3 length is 14 residues. DNA of the CDR3: TGTGCCACCAGTCTGACAGGAACCACCGGGGAGCTGTTTTTT. It yields the protein CATSLTGTTGELFF.

This clonotype was observed many times. The chain couples TRBV14 to TRBJ2-2, with D hard to call. Trimming took 2 bases from V and 4 from J, leaving 14 bases between them. The germline gives CDR1 SGHDN, CDR2 FVKESK. The CDR3 runs to 16 residues. The DNA for the CDR3 is TGTGCCAGCAGCCAAAGCTCCTCACCGAGCACCGGGGAGCTGTTTTTT. Amino acids: CASSQSSSPSTGELFF.

There are many counts of this clonotype. The rearrangement joins TRBV7-2 to TRBJ2-1, with 12 bases fitting TRBD2. Germline V gene sequence: CDR1 SGHTA, CDR2 FQGNSA. The CDR3 covers 15 residues. The ends lost 5 bases at V and 5 bases at J; junction bases unmatched: 4. CDR3: CASSLTSGRNNEQFF. In nucleotides, the CDR3 is TGTGCCAGCAGCCTGACTAGCGGGAGAAACAATGAGCAGTTCTTC.

Only a few counts were recorded for this clonotype. This may come from a read error, since a much larger clone is one base off. This chain joins TRBV28 and TRBJ2-7; D is ambiguous. Deletions cut 4 bases from V and 5 bases from J, with 6 bases between. The germline gives CDR1 MDHEN, CDR2 SYDVKM. The CDR3 is 11 amino acids. For the CDR3, the DNA is TGTGCCAGCAGTTCCCCCAACGAGCAGTACTTC. It yields the protein CASSSPNEQYF.

The chain recombines TRBV3-1 with TRBJ1-5; 7 bases fit TRBD1. V lost 0 bases, J lost 6 bases, and 5 bases stayed unmatched. The CDR3 is 15 residues long. Germline loops: CDR1 LGHDT, CDR2 YNNKEL (reference sequence). CDR3 coding DNA: TGTGCCAGCAGCCAAGAAGGGGGCGCAGCTCAGCCCCAGCATTTT. This sequence encodes CASSQEGGAAQPQHF.

This clonotype was observed a few times. The rearrangement links TRBV28 to TRBJ2-3, with unresolved D. Germline V gives CDR1 MDHEN, CDR2 SYDVKM. V gave up 2 bases and J gave up 6 bases, with 15 bases separating them. The length of the CDR3 is 15 residues. The CDR3 DNA reads TGTGCCAGCAGTTTAGTAAACCCTCGGACGGATACGCAGTATTTT. This codes for CASSLVNPRTDTQYF.

The chain carries TRBV27 and TRBJ2-7; D possibly matches TRBD1 or TRBD2 (5 bases each). Trimming removed 2 bases at V and 2 bases at J, with 16 bases between. Per the germline V gene, CDR1 is MNHEY and CDR2 is SMNVEV (reference sequence). CDR3 length: 16 residues. The DNA for the CDR3 is TGTGCCAGCAGTTTAGATATTAGGGGTAGCGCCTACGAGCAGTACTTC. It translates to CASSLDIRGSAYEQYF.

This clonotype was seen at least ten times. The V and J genes are TRBV12-3 or TRBV12-4 and TRBJ1-1; D possibly corresponds to TRBD1 (6 bases). This CDR3 region has 13 residues. The V end lost 7 bases, the J end lost 3 bases, and 12 bases lay between the germline ends. The CDR3 spells CASKGGRDTEAFF. As DNA, the CDR3 is TGTGCCAGCAAGGGGGGGCGCGACACTGAAGCTTTCTTT.